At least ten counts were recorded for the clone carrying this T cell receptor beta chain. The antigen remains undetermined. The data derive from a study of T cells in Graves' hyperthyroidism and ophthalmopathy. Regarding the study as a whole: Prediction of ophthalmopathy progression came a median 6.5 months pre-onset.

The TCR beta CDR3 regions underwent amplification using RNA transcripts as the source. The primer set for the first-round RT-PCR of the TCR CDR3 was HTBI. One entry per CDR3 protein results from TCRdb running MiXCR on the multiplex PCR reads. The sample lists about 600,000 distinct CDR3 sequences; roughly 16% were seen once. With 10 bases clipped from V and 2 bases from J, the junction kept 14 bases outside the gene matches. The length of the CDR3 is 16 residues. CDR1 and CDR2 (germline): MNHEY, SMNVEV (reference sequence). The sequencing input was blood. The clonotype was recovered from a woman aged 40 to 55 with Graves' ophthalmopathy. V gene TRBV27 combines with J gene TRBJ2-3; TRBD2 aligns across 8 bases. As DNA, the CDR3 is TGTGCCACCCGGCCCACTAGCGGACCTCTCACAGATACGCAGTATTTT. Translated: CATRPTSGPLTDTQYF.